Listed below are T cell receptor beta chains from one sample, sequenced in a study of spatial heterogeneity in lung cancer. TCRdb fed the 5' RACE reads into MiXCR, producing one record per CDR3 protein. Of roughly 48,000 distinct CDR3 sequences listed, over 4.5% are singletons. The sequencing used PBMCs, collected at surgery. All receptors come from a male donor with early-stage non-small cell lung cancer. Both conserved end residues are part of each CDR3. D genes are given only for firm matches. Not all rows give a size; the values are once, few, many and, for expanded clones, a class.

TRBD2	TRBV3-1	TRBJ2-3	many	TGTGCCAGCAGCCACCGACTAGCGGGAGCTAGCACAGATACGCAGTATTTT	CASSHRLAGASTDTQYF
TRBD2	TRBV20-1	TRBJ2-3	many	TGCAGTGCCATGACTAGCGGGAGGGCCGGAGGCACAGATACGCAGTATTTT	CSAMTSGRAGGTDTQYF
-	TRBV7-2	TRBJ2-3	-	TGTGCCAGCAGTCTGCTAGCGACTAGCACAGATACGCAGTATTTT	CASSLLATSTDTQYF
TRBD1	TRBV5-1	TRBJ2-7	few	TGCGCCAGCAGCTACCAGACAGGGTCCGCCTACGAGCAGTACTTC	CASSYQTGSAYEQYF
-	TRBV12-3/TRBV12-4	TRBJ2-5	many	TGTGCCAGCCTTAGGAGGGCGGGCGAGACCCAGTACTTC	CASLRRAGETQYF
TRBD2	TRBV7-9	TRBJ2-1	many	TGTGCCAGCAGCGAAGGACTAGTGAATGAGCAGTTCTTC	CASSEGLVNEQFF
-	TRBV4-3	TRBJ2-3	many	TGCGCCAGCAGTAGGAGCGTCACAGATACGCAGTATTTT	CASSRSVTDTQYF
TRBD2	TRBV5-6	TRBJ2-3	many	TGTGCCAGCAGCCAGACTAGCGAACCCACAGATACGCAGTATTTT	CASSQTSEPTDTQYF
TRBD2	TRBV5-1	TRBJ2-7	many	TGCGCCAGCAGCACCGGGACTAGCGGGGGCCCCGGGGAGCAGTACTTC	CASSTGTSGGPGEQYF
-	TRBV5-1	TRBJ2-5	many	TGCGCCAGCAGCTTGGCTCAGAACCAAGAGACCCAGTACTTC	CASSLAQNQETQYF
TRBD2	TRBV29-1	TRBJ2-1	many	TGCAGCGTTGGGGGAGGGGCGAGCTACAATGAGCAGTTCTTC	CSVGGGASYNEQFF
-	TRBV15	TRBJ2-3	many	TGTGCCACCAGCAGGAGGGGAGATACGCAGTATTTT	CATSRRGDTQYF
-	TRBV7-6	TRBJ2-1	many	TGTGCCAGCAGCTCCCGAGAACCCTCCTACAATGAGCAGTTCTTC	CASSSREPSYNEQFF
TRBD1	TRBV7-2	TRBJ2-7	many	TGTGCCAGCAGGTATACAGGGGGACCCTACGAGCAGTACTTC	CASRYTGGPYEQYF
-	TRBV28	TRBJ1-1	once	TGTGCCAGCTGTTCTTTGGTGCGGACTCTCAAGACTGAAGCTTTCTTT	CASCSLVRTLKTEAFF
-	TRBV10-3	TRBJ2-7	many	TGTGCCATCAGTGTTGGGGGGCAGGTCGAGCAGTACTTC	CAISVGGQVEQYF
-	TRBV12-3/TRBV12-4	TRBJ2-7	-	TGTGCCAGCAGTTTAATTGGACGGCTGCGGGAGCAGTACTTC	CASSLIGRLREQYF
TRBD2	TRBV24-1	TRBJ2-1	-	TGTGCCACCAGTGAGCCTGGACTAGCGCTATCCTACAATGAGCAGTTCTTC	CATSEPGLALSYNEQFF
TRBD1	TRBV18	TRBJ2-3	many	TGTGCCAGCTCACCGTTTAGACAGGGGTCAGATACGCAGTATTTT	CASSPFRQGSDTQYF
TRBD1	TRBV2	TRBJ2-4	many	TGTGCCAGCAGTGCAGGGGGCTCGGTCAAAAACATTCAGTACTTC	CASSAGGSVKNIQYF
TRBD2	TRBV25-1	TRBJ2-3	many	TGTGCCAGCAGTGTCCCGGGAGGCGGGACAGATACGCAGTATTTT	CASSVPGGGTDTQYF
-	TRBV19	TRBJ2-3	many	TGTGCCAGTAGTATAGCGAGAATGACAGATACGCAGTATTTT	CASSIARMTDTQYF
-	TRBV7-3	TRBJ1-2	-	TGTGCCAGCAGCTTAACAGGGGAGGGCTATGGCTACACCTTC	CASSLTGEGYGYTF
-	TRBV20-1	TRBJ1-3	many	TGCAGTGCCCCCCCCGACAGCGCTTTAGCTGGAAACACCATATATTTT	CSAPPDSALAGNTIYF
TRBD2	TRBV29-1	TRBJ2-5	-	TGCAGCGTTGGCGGGAGGGCCCGAGAGACCCAGTACTTC	CSVGGRARETQYF
TRBD2	TRBV29-1	TRBJ2-5	many	TGCAGCGTTGAAGGAGCGCGGATGGGACTAGCGGGAGGGGATCAAGAGACCCAGTACTTC	CSVEGARMGLAGGDQETQYF
-	TRBV6-5	TRBJ2-4	many	TGTGCCAGCAGTTACCGGGGTGGTGAAAACATTCAGTACTTC	CASSYRGGENIQYF
TRBD2	TRBV2	TRBJ2-5	-	TGTGCCAGCAGTGATAGCGGGAGGAAAGAGACCCAGTACTTC	CASSDSGRKETQYF
-	TRBV3-1	TRBJ2-1	many	TGTGCCAGCAGCCAAGGGTGGGCAGCCTCCTACAATGAGCAGTTCTTC	CASSQGWAASYNEQFF
TRBD2	TRBV12-3/TRBV12-4	TRBJ2-2	few	TGTGCCAGCAGTTTTATAATGGCGGGAGCTACCGGGGAGCTGTTTTTT	CASSFIMAGATGELFF
-	TRBV20-1	TRBJ1-6	many	TGCAGTGCTAGGGAACAGGACTATTCACCCCTCCACTTT	CSAREQDYSPLHF
-	TRBV28	TRBJ2-7	many	TGTGCCAGCAGTTTATGGGCCTACGAGCAGTACTTC	CASSLWAYEQYF
-	TRBV19	TRBJ2-1	-	TGTGCCAGCGGTCGGGATGAGCAGTTCTTC	CASGRDEQFF
-	TRBV28	TRBJ2-2	many	TGTGCCAGCAGGCGACAGGCTTCGACCGGGGAGCTGTTTTTT	CASRRQASTGELFF
TRBD1	TRBV27	TRBJ2-7	many	TGTGCCAGCAGTTTCGGACAGGGAGGCTTCGAGCAGTACTTC	CASSFGQGGFEQYF
-	TRBV29-1	TRBJ1-1	many	TGCAGCGTTGAACCCTCGGGGAGGGGTTCCACTGAAGCTTTCTTT	CSVEPSGRGSTEAFF
-	TRBV27	TRBJ2-3	many	TGTGCCAGCAGTTTATCCGGGACGGTCGGAGATACGCAGTATTTT	CASSLSGTVGDTQYF
-	TRBV5-4	TRBJ2-5	many	TGTGCCAGCAGCCGGGAGCGGGTAGAGACCCAGTACTTC	CASSRERVETQYF
-	TRBV15	TRBJ2-7	many	TGTGCCACCAGCAGAGAGGCAGGTAGCTCCTACGAGCAGTACTTC	CATSREAGSSYEQYF
TRBD2	TRBV7-3	TRBJ2-1	-	TGTGCCAGCAGCCCAACCGGGACTAGCGGCGTTGAGCAGTTCTTC	CASSPTGTSGVEQFF
-	TRBV29-1	TRBJ1-2	-	TGCAGCCGCCCCTACAGGGAAGATGGCTACACCTTC	CSRPYREDGYTF
TRBD2	TRBV5-1	TRBJ2-7	few	TGCGCCAGCAGCCTGACTAGCGGGAGGGCCCACGAGCAGTACTTC	CASSLTSGRAHEQYF
TRBD1	TRBV5-4	TRBJ2-5	-	TGTGCCAGCAGCTTGGGACAGGGGGCTCGGGGGACCCAGTACTTC	CASSLGQGARGTQYF
-	TRBV5-5	TRBJ1-5	-	TGTGCCAGCAGTTCAGATTGGGGGGATCAGCCCCAGCATTTT	CASSSDWGDQPQHF